These 18 T cell receptor beta chains were all obtained from the same sample, sequenced in a study of T cell responses to AZD1222 COVID-19 vaccine. The repertoire was sequenced with immunoSEQ multiplex PCR; TCRdb's copy has only in-frame clones and lacks some. The sample carries 100,000 to 150,000 clones, more than 70% recorded once. Here the sequenced sample was peripheral blood, taken on day 0 of AZD1222 vaccination. These receptors all come from an adult in good health.

The CDR3 coding sequence is TGTGCCAGCAGTGAGTACAGGGCGATGAGGACAGATACGCAGTATTTT. Protein: CASSEYRAMRTDTQYF. The chain is built from TRBV6-2 or TRBV6-3 and TRBJ2-3; D is possibly TRBD1 (6 bases). This CDR3 contains 16 residues. Germline-derived CDR1 and CDR2 are MNHEY and SVGEGT. V lost 5 bases and J 3 bases, leaving 18 bases between the germline ends.

The chain recombines TRBV12-3 or TRBV12-4 with TRBJ2-3; D is uncertain. With 3 bases removed from V and 2 bases from J, the gap between germline ends came to 6 bases. This CDR3 region has 13 residues. The DNA of the CDR3 is TGTGCCAGCAGTTTGCTGAACACAGATACGCAGTATTTT. Its translation is CASSLLNTDTQYF.

The chain links TRBV19 to TRBJ1-4; possible D gene TRBD1, 6 bases. V lost 5 bases and J 7 bases, leaving 17 bases between the germline ends. The CDR3 covers 15 residues. The germline V gene has CDR1 LNHDA and CDR2 SQIVND (reference sequence). The CDR3 nucleotides are TGTGCCAGTAGTTCCAGGACAGAACATCCTGAAAAACTGTTTTTT. Residues: CASSSRTEHPEKLFF.

The V gene is TRBV24-1, the J gene TRBJ2-4; D remains unclear. The germline gives CDR1 KGHDR, CDR2 SFDVKD. This CDR3 is 14 amino acids long. Trimming took off 2 bases at V and 6 bases at J, with 10 bases between the two ends. The DNA of the CDR3 is TGTGCCACCAGTGATTCGGTGACGGGAAACATTCAGTACTTC. Protein product: CATSDSVTGNIQYF.

This chain links TRBV19 with TRBJ2-1; tentatively, D is TRBD1 (6 bases). V lost 5 bases, J lost 2 bases, and 13 bases lay in between. Looked up from germline, CDR1 is LNHDA and CDR2 is SQIVND (reference sequence). The CDR3 spans 15 residues. CDR3 in DNA: TGTGCCAGTAGTCCATCCGGGACAACCTACAATGAGCAGTTCTTC. Encoded protein: CASSPSGTTYNEQFF. The whole variable domain, remainder taken from reference TRBV19 and TRBJ2-1, is DGGITQSPKYLFRKEGQNVTLSCEQNLNHDAMYWYRQDPGQGLRLIYYSQIVNDFQKGDIAEGYSVSREKKESFPLTVTSAQKNPTAFYLCASSPSGTTYNEQFFGPGTRLTVL.

The chain recombines TRBV20-1 with TRBJ1-2, with D unclear. The CDR3 is made up of 16 amino acids. Germline CDR1 is DFQATT and CDR2 is SNEGSKA (reference sequence). The V end was cut by 3 bases, the J end by 3 bases, with 20 bases between. The CDR3 DNA sequence: TGCAGTGCTAGTCCCCTGGCCGGAAAGACGGACTATGGCTACACCTTC. Translated: CSASPLAGKTDYGYTF.

The chain is built from TRBV29-1 and TRBJ2-2; a weak D match, TRBD2 (5 bases). There are 10 residues in the CDR3. Trimming left V 6 bases short and J 6 bases short, with 5 bases between. Germline V lookup: CDR1 SQVTM, CDR2 ANQGSEA. DNA of the CDR3: TGCAGCGTGAGGGCCGGGGAGCTGTTTTTT. The encoded protein is CSVRAGELFF.

The chain joins TRBV3-1 (or the pseudogene TRBV3-2) to TRBJ1-5, with D perhaps matching TRBD1 (6 bases). Trimming pared 5 bases from V and 6 bases from J, leaving 14 bases between. The CDR3 is 14 residues long. Germline CDR1 reads LGHDT; CDR2 reads YNNKEL (reference sequence). CDR3: CASSFTGSGQPQHF. CDR3 bases: TGTGCCAGCAGCTTCACAGGGTCCGGTCAGCCCCAGCATTTT.

The chain recombines TRBV7-9 with TRBJ1-2; 11 nucleotides agree with TRBD1. The germline V gene encodes CDR1 SEHNR and CDR2 FQNEAQ (reference sequence). This CDR3 contains 15 residues. V lost 5 bases to trimming and J lost 5 bases; unmatched junction nucleotides: 7. CDR3 coding DNA: TGTGCCAGCAGCCCATGGACAGGGGGCGGATATGGCTACACCTTC. It encodes CASSPWTGGGYGYTF.

V usage is TRBV28 and J usage is TRBJ1-2; unclear D gene. V dropped 1 base and J dropped 11 bases, with 11 bases sitting between them. The CDR3 is 12 residues long. CDR1 is MDHEN and CDR2 is SYDVKM in the germline V gene. CDR3 nucleotides: TGTGCCAGCAGTTTATATCAGGACTCTTACACCTTC. Amino acid sequence: CASSLYQDSYTF.

The rearrangement joins TRBV5-1 to TRBJ2-5; TRBD2 is a possible D gene (6 bases). CDR1 is SGHRS, CDR2 YFSETQ, per germline. The length of the CDR3 is 12 residues. V lost 7 bases to trimming and J lost 2 bases, with 9 bases between them. CDR3 coding DNA: TGCGCCAGCTCCGGGGGACAAGAGACCCAGTACTTC. This codes for CASSGGQETQYF.

J is TRBJ2-3 and V is TRBV27; perhaps D is TRBD1 or TRBD2 (5 bases each). Germline CDR1 MNHEY, CDR2 SMNVEV (reference sequence). V dropped 7 bases and J dropped 3 bases, with 20 bases sitting between them. The length of the CDR3 is 16 residues. This chain's CDR3 is CASTLGRGRATDTQYF. For the CDR3, the DNA is TGTGCCAGCACCTTGGGCCGGGGCAGGGCGACAGATACGCAGTATTTT.

This rearrangement joins TRBV19 to TRBJ1-4; a weak D match, TRBD1 (5 bases). The germline V gene encodes CDR1 LNHDA and CDR2 SQIVND (reference sequence). There are 16 residues in the CDR3. The V end lost 3 bases, the J end lost 0 bases, and 11 bases lay between the germline ends. The CDR3 nucleotides read TGTGCCAGTAGTATCGGAGGGGCTGCAACTAATGAAAAACTGTTTTTT. It codes for CASSIGGAATNEKLFF.

The chain links TRBV4-3 to TRBJ2-5; 8 bases fit TRBD2. The CDR3 is 15 amino acids. Germline V gene data show CDR1 as LGHNA and CDR2 as YSLEER. Trimming removed 4 bases from V and 4 bases from J; junction bases left unmatched: 8. CDR3 region: CASSRLTGGRETQYF. The CDR3 coding sequence is TGCGCCAGCAGCCGACTTACGGGGGGGAGAGAGACCCAGTACTTC.

Comment on this clone: An end of the junction does not agree with germline; a read error may underlie this. V gene TRBV6-1 combines with J gene TRBJ1-2; TRBD1 agrees at 9 bases. The CDR3 extends over 11 amino acids. Germline CDR1 and CDR2: MNHNS and SASEGT. The CDR3 nucleotides read TGTGCCAGCAGTGAATCTCGGACAGGGGTCTTC. Its protein is CASSESRTGVF.

The CDR3 is CASSKNNSPLHF. The CDR3 DNA follows: TGTGCCAGCAGCAAGAATAATTCACCCCTCCACTTT. This sequence joins TRBV12-3 or TRBV12-4 and TRBJ1-6; D not resolved. This CDR3 is 12 amino acids long. V was shortened by 6 bases and J by 5 bases, with 5 bases between the two germline ends.

Only one count was recorded for this clone. This chain links TRBV10-1 with TRBJ2-3; TRBD2 might be the D (6 bases). The CDR3 length is 10 residues. Germline assignment: CDR1 WNHNN and CDR2 SYGVQD (reference sequence). Trimming cost V 11 bases and J 4 bases, with 7 bases left between them. CDR3 sequence: CAAGSDTQYF. CDR3 nucleotides: TGCGCCGCGGGGTCAGATACGCAGTATTTT.

The chain has TRBV9 and TRBJ2-2; D perhaps matches TRBD2 (6 bases). CDR3 length: 13 residues. Germline CDR1 SGDLS, CDR2 YYNGEE. Trimming pared 2 bases from V and 6 bases from J, leaving 8 bases between. The CDR3 is CASSVGGAGELFF. In DNA form, the CDR3 reads TGTGCCAGCAGCGTCGGCGGGGCCGGGGAGCTGTTTTTT.